The rows below give T cell receptor beta chains drawn from one sample of a study of tumor-infiltrating lymphocytes in primary liver carcinoma. MiXCR, applied by TCRdb to the multiplex PCR reads, yields one record per CDR3 protein. The sample holds 80,000 or so distinct CDR3 sequences, 65% to 75% seen once. The sequenced sample consisted of liver tumor tissue from sampling region 4. The source of these receptors is a woman aged 55-69 years with primary liver carcinoma and hepatitis B virus infection. Both conserved end residues are part of each CDR3. Fields, in order: V gene, J gene, CDR3 protein.

TRBV5-4	TRBJ2-5	CASSPRGRQETQCF
TRBV12-3/TRBV12-4	TRBJ2-2	CASSFTRGSGELFF
TRBV21-1	TRBJ1-4	CASSKDPPSDRRHKKLFF
TRBV18	TRBJ2-4	CASSPRDLAKNIQYF
TRBV4-2	TRBJ1-1	CASSQEGATDRGRITETFF
TRBV28	TRBJ1-2	CASSLWRAGSSGINYGYTF
TRBV4-1	TRBJ2-2	CASSLPPPGELSF
TRBV6-4	TRBJ1-2	CASTPDQGEGIHGYTF
TRBV10-3	TRBJ2-7	CATTDTQGGEQYF
TRBV6-5	TRBJ2-3	CANSFLTGSDTQYF
TRBV5-1	TRBJ2-1	CASSPEPGGDRGRNEQFF
TRBV11-2	TRBJ2-1	CASSLHARGVGQLF
TRBV11-2	TRBJ2-3	CASSLSKGRRSTDTDYF
TRBV5-6	TRBJ2-7	CASSLFWWESDEQYF
TRBV12-3/TRBV12-4	TRBJ2-7	CASSLVHGGEQYF
TRBV7-9	TRBJ2-7	CASSRGTGGNEQYF
TRBV11-2	TRBJ1-2	CASSLNRGFYEYTF
TRBV29-1	TRBJ2-3	CSIEALGRVGVSTDTDYF
TRBV4-1	TRBJ2-7	CASSEVALPVYEQYF
TRBV6-2/TRBV6-3	TRBJ2-1	CASSYLIGDRGHNEQFF
TRBV20-1	TRBJ2-7	CSARDTLAGGNSYEQYF
TRBV11-2	TRBJ2-3	CAGSLWTGGDTEYF
TRBV10-2	TRBJ1-1	CASSVNIEAFF
TRBV6-6	TRBJ1-2	CARTELRGYGYAF
TRBV20-1	TRBJ2-7	CSAQRTSGSFEQYF
TRBV29-1	TRBJ2-7	CSVEDSGTPLYKQYF
TRBV12-3/TRBV12-4	TRBJ2-1	CASSTLPSGERFF
TRBV12-3/TRBV12-4	TRBJ1-1	CASVVGTGIEAFF
TRBV12-3/TRBV12-4	TRBJ2-7	CASSGSRSEQYF
TRBV12-3/TRBV12-4	TRBJ2-7	CASRSTSRVTYEQYF
TRBV12-3/TRBV12-4	TRBJ2-7	CASSQETRGRNVQYF
TRBV10-2	TRBJ2-7	CASRQELGGHYEQYF